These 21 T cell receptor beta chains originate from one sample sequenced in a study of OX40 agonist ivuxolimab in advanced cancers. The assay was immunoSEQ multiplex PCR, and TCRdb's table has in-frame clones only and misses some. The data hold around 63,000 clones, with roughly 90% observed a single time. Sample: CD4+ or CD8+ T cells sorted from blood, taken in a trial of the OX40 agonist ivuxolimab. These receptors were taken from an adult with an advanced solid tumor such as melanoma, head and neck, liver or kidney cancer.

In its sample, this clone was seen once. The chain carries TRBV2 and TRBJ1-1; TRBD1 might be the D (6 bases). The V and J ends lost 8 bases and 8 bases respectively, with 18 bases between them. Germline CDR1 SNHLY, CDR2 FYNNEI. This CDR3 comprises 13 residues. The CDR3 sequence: CASGNQGTSEAFF. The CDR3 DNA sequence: TGTGCCAGCGGGAACCAGGGGACATCCGAAGCTTTCTTT.

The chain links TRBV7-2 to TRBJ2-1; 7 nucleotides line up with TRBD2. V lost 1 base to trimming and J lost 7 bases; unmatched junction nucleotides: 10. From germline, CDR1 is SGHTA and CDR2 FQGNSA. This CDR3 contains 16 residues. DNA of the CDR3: TGTGCCAGCAGCTTAGATCCGGGGGGTAGCGGGAATGAGCAGTTCTTC. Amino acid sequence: CASSLDPGGSGNEQFF. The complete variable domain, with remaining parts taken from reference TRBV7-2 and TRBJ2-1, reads GAGVSQSPSNKVTEKGKDVELRCDPISGHTALYWYRQSLGQGLEFLIYFQGNSAPDKSGLPSDRFSAERTGGSVSTLTIQRTQQEDSAVYLCASSLDPGGSGNEQFFGPGTRLTVL.

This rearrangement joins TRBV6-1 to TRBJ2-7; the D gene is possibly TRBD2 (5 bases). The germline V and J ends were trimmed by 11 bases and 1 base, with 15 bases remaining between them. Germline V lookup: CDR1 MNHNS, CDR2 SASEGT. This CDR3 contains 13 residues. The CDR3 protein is CAGSQRSSYEQYF. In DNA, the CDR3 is TGTGCCGGGTCCCAGCGGTCTTCCTACGAGCAGTACTTC.

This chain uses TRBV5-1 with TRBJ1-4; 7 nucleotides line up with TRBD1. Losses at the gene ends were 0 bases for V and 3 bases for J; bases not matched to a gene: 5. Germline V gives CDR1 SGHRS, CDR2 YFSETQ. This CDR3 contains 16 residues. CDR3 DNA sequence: TGCGCCAGCAGCTTGGAGGGGGCTCTTGCTAATGAAAAACTGTTTTTT. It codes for CASSLEGALANEKLFF.

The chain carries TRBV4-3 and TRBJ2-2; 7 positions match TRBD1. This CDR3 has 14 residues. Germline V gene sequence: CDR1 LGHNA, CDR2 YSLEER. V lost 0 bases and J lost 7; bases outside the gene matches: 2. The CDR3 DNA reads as TGCGCCAGCAGCCAAGATCCAGGGGGCGGGGAGCTGTTTTTT. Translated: CASSQDPGGGELFF.

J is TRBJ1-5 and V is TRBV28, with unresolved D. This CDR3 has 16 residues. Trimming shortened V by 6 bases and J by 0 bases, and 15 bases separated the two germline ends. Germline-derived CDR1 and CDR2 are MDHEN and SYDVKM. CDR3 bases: TGTGCCAGCAGGGGTCGGGAAATTTATAGCAATCAGCCCCAGCATTTT. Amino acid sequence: CASRGREIYSNQPQHF.

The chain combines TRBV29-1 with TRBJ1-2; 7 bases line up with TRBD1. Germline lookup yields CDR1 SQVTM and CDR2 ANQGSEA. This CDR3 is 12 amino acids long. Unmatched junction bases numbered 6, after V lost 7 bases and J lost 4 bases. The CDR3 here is CSGGGESYGYTF. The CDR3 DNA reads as TGCAGCGGAGGGGGCGAGAGCTATGGCTACACCTTC.

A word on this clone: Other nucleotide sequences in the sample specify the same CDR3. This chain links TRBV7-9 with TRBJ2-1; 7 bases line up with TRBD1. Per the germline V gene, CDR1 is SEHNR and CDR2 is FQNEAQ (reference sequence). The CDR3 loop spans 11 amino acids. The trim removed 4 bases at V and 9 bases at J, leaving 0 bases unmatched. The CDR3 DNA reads TGTGCCAGCAGCTCAGGGGGTGAGCAGTTCTTC. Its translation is CASSSGGEQFF.

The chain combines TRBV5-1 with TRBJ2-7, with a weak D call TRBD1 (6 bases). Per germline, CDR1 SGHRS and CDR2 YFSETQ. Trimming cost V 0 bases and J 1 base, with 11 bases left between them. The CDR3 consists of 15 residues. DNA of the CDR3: TGCGCCAGCAGCTTGGGTTTGGGGGCTTCCTACGAGCAGTACTTC. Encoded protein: CASSLGLGASYEQYF.

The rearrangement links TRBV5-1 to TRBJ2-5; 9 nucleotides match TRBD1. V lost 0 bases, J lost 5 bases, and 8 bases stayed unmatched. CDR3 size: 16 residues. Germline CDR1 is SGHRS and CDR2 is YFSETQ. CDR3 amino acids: CASSLGGTGRTETQYF. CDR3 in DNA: TGCGCCAGCAGCTTGGGCGGGACAGGGCGGACGGAGACCCAGTACTTC.

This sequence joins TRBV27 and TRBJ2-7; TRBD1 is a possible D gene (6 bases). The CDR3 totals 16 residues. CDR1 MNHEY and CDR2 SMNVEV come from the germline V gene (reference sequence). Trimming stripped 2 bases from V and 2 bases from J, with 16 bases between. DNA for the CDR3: TGTGCCAGCAGTTTACAACCCGACAGGAACCCCTACGAGCAGTACTTC. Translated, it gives CASSLQPDRNPYEQYF.

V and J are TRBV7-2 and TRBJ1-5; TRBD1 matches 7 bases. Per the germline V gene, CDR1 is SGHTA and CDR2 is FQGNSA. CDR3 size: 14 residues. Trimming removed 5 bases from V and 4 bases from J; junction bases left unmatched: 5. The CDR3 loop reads CASSRDRGNQPQHF. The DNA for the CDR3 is TGTGCCAGCAGCCGGGACAGAGGAAATCAGCCCCAGCATTTT.

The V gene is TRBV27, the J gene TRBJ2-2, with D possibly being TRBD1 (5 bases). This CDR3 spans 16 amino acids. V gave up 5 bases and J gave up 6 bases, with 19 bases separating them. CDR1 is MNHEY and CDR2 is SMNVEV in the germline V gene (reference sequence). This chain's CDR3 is CASSTAGQGYPGELFF. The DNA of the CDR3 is TGTGCCAGCAGTACAGCCGGGCAGGGTTACCCCGGGGAGCTGTTTTTT.

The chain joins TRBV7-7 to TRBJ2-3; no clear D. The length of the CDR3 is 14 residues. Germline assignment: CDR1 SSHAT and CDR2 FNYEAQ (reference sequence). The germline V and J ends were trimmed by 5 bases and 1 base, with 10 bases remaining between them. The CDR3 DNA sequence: TGTGCCAGCAGCCGGCTCGCTGGCACAGATACGCAGTATTTT. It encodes CASSRLAGTDTQYF. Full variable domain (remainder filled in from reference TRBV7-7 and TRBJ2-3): GAGVSQSPRYKVTKRGQDVTLRCDPISSHATLYWYQQALGQGPEFLTYFNYEAQPDKSGLPSDRFSAERPEGSISTLTIQRTEQRDSAMYRCASSRLAGTDTQYFGPGTRLTVL.

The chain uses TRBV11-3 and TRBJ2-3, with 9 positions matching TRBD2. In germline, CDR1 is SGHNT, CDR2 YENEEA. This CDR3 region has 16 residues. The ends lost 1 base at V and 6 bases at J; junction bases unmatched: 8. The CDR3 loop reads CASSLALLAGMDTQYF. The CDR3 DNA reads TGTGCCAGCAGCTTAGCGCTTCTAGCGGGAATGGATACGCAGTATTTT.

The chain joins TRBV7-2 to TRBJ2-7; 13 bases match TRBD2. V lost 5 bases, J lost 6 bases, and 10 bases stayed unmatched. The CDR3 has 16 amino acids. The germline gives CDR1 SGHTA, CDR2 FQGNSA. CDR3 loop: CASSQGLAGVGAEQYF. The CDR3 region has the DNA TGTGCCAGCAGCCAAGGACTAGCGGGAGTGGGGGCCGAGCAGTACTTC. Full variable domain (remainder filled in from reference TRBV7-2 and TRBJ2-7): GAGVSQSPSNKVTEKGKDVELRCDPISGHTALYWYRQSLGQGLEFLIYFQGNSAPDKSGLPSDRFSAERTGGSVSTLTIQRTQQEDSAVYLCASSQGLAGVGAEQYFGPGTRLTVT.

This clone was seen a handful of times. In DNA form, the CDR3 reads TGTGCCAGCAGCTTGAAGGGACAGGTTATTCACGAGCAGTACTTC. This sequence encodes CASSLKGQVIHEQYF. This chain links TRBV5-4 with TRBJ2-7, with TRBD1 matching 8 bases. The V segment lost 1 base and the J segment 5 bases; nucleotides outside the gene matches: 8. CDR1 is SGHNT and CDR2 is YYREEE in the germline V gene (reference sequence). The CDR3 spans 15 residues.

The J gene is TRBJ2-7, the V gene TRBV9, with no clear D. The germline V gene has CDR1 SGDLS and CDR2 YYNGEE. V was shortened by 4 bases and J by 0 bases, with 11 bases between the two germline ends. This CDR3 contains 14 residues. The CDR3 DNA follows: TGTGCCAGCAGCCCAACGTTTAGCTCCTACGAGCAGTACTTC. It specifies CASSPTFSSYEQYF.

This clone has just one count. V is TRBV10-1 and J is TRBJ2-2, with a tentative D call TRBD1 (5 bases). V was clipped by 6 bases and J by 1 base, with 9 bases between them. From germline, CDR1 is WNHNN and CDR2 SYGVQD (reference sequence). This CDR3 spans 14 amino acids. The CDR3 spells CASSEGQNTGELFF. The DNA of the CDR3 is TGCGCCAGCAGCGAAGGACAGAACACCGGGGAGCTGTTTTTT.

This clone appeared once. The CDR3 reads CASRPPGGQKGNTIYF. CDR3 DNA sequence: TGTGCCAGCAGACCACCAGGGGGCCAAAAAGGAAACACCATATATTTT. This rearrangement joins TRBV28 to TRBJ1-3; 8 positions agree with TRBD1. Germline assignment: CDR1 MDHEN and CDR2 SYDVKM. The V segment lost 6 bases and the J segment 4 bases; nucleotides outside the gene matches: 11. The CDR3 spans 16 residues.

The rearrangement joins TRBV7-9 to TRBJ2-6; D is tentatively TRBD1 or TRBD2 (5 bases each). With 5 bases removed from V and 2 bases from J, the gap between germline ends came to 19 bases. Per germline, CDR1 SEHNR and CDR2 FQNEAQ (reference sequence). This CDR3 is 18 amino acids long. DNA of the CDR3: TGTGCCAGCAGCCCGAAGGGGTGGGGGAAACCTGGGGCCAACGTCCTGACTTTC. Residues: CASSPKGWGKPGANVLTF.